Shown below are 20 T cell receptor beta chains from a single sample sequenced in a study of spatial heterogeneity in lung cancer. TCRdb ran MiXCR on the 5' RACE reads and lists one entry per CDR3 protein. This sample has some 97,000 distinct CDR3 sequences; around 4.3% occur once, and the top ten carry 21%. Their target antigens are unknown. The time point was: sample taken at primary tumor resection. Whole-study results and caveats: Tumors with more nonsynonymous mutations had more expanded intratumoral alpha and beta TCRs.

Specimen: lung tumor tissue, collected at surgery. These TCRs come from a male donor with early-stage non-small cell lung cancer.

This clonotype appeared many times. The J gene is TRBJ1-2, the V gene TRBV7-9; the match to TRBD1 covers 10 bases. The CDR3 extends over 13 amino acids. The V and J ends lost 6 bases and 7 bases, in that order; junction bases with no gene match: 5. Germline CDR1 reads SEHNR; CDR2 reads FQNEAQ (reference sequence). DNA of the CDR3: TGTGCCAGCAGGACAGGGGGCCAGGCTGGCTACACCTTC. It translates to CASRTGGQAGYTF.

This clonotype was detected ten times or more. V usage is TRBV28 and J usage is TRBJ2-5; unclear D gene. CDR3 length: 13 amino acids. Trimming removed 3 bases at V and 6 bases at J, with 11 bases between. Germline assignment: CDR1 MDHEN and CDR2 SYDVKM. CDR3 sequence: CASSLRQTKTQYF. The CDR3 nucleotides are TGTGCCAGCAGTTTGCGGCAGACAAAGACCCAGTACTTC. Full variable domain (rest looked up from reference TRBV28 and TRBJ2-5): DVKVTQSSRYLVKRTGEKVFLECVQDMDHENMFWYRQDPGLGLRLIYFSYDVKMKEKGDIPEGYSVSREKKERFSLILESASTNQTSMYLCASSLRQTKTQYFGPGTRLLVL.

This clonotype showed up just a few times. This chain joins TRBV20-1 and TRBJ2-7, with 10 bases aligning to TRBD2. Trimming took 2 bases from V and 4 from J; bases not matched to a gene: 5. The V gene's germline CDR1 is DFQATT and CDR2 SNEGSKA (reference sequence). The CDR3 is 14 amino acids. CDR3 protein: CSARPPGLAYEQYF. CDR3 sequence (DNA): TGCAGTGCTAGACCCCCGGGACTAGCGTACGAGCAGTACTTC.

This clonotype was seen many times. This chain joins TRBV5-1 and TRBJ2-1; either TRBD1 or TRBD2 may supply D (5 bases each). The germline gives CDR1 SGHRS, CDR2 YFSETQ. This CDR3 contains 15 residues. V dropped 4 bases and J dropped 8 bases, with 19 bases sitting between them. The CDR3 loop is CASSTRDPRIDEQFF. Here the CDR3 DNA reads TGCGCCAGCAGCACCCGGGACCCGCGGATTGATGAGCAGTTCTTC.

The chain recombines TRBV5-1 with TRBJ2-7, with D perhaps matching TRBD2 (5 bases). This CDR3 contains 16 residues. V was shortened by 4 bases and J by 3 bases, with 20 bases between the two germline ends. Germline V gene sequence: CDR1 SGHRS, CDR2 YFSETQ. CDR3 sequence (DNA): TGCGCCAGCAGCCCCTCCACTAGTAGCAGGAACTACGAGCAGTACTTC. Its translation: CASSPSTSSRNYEQYF.

To note about this clonotype: It may be a read error: a sequence one base away is much more abundant. The chain combines TRBV20-1 with TRBJ1-2; weak D call: TRBD1 (5 bases). This CDR3 has 15 amino acids. Between the trimmed V and J ends, which lost 0 bases and 1 base, there was a span of 12 bases. Germline values: CDR1 DFQATT, CDR2 SNEGSKA (reference sequence). The CDR3 DNA reads TGCAGTGCTAGAGATGAACAGGTGCTTAACTATGGCTACACCTTC. Translation gives CSARDEQVLNYGYTF.

At least ten counts were recorded for this clonotype. The chain combines TRBV29-1 with TRBJ1-1, with D unclear. This CDR3 region has 13 residues. In germline, CDR1 is SQVTM, CDR2 ANQGSEA. V was shortened by 1 base and J by 0 bases, with 6 bases between the two germline ends. CDR3 region: CSVEGGMNTEAFF. Written as DNA, the CDR3 is TGCAGCGTTGAAGGAGGTATGAACACTGAAGCTTTCTTT.

This clonotype occurred many times. The CDR3 reads CASSLFSGRASGANVLTF. The DNA of the CDR3 is TGTGCCAGCAGTTTATTTAGCGGGAGGGCCTCTGGGGCCAACGTCCTGACTTTC. The genes are TRBV28 and TRBJ2-6; 11 bases are shared with TRBD2. CDR1 is MDHEN and CDR2 is SYDVKM in the germline V gene. Trimming cost V 1 base and J 0 bases; bases outside gene matches: 2. The CDR3 runs 18 residues.

This clonotype has ten or more counts. The rearrangement joins TRBV28 to TRBJ2-7; the match to TRBD2 covers 14 bases. Germline V gene sequence: CDR1 MDHEN, CDR2 SYDVKM. The CDR3 runs 20 residues. With 6 bases clipped from V and 1 base from J, the junction kept 17 bases outside the gene matches. The CDR3 protein is CASSPLFGGLAGGPSYEQYF. DNA for the CDR3: TGTGCCAGCAGCCCACTTTTTGGAGGACTAGCGGGAGGACCTTCCTACGAGCAGTACTTC.

The V call is TRBV4-1, the J call TRBJ1-1; 9 positions agree with TRBD1. Per germline, CDR1 MGHRA and CDR2 YSYEKL. The CDR3 covers 16 residues. Trimming removed 4 bases from V and 3 bases from J; junction bases left unmatched: 9. The DNA of the CDR3 is TGCGCCAGCAGCCCCACGGGGGACAGGGCCTACACTGAAGCTTTCTTT. Translated: CASSPTGDRAYTEAFF.

This clonotype was recorded at least ten times. V usage is TRBV20-1 and J usage is TRBJ1-5; 7 nucleotides line up with TRBD1. Germline lookup yields CDR1 DFQATT and CDR2 SNEGSKA (reference sequence). Unmatched junction bases numbered 16, after V lost 4 bases and J lost 16 bases. The CDR3 is 13 residues long. Here the CDR3 DNA reads TGCAGTGCTACGGTCGGACCGGGACAGCAAATTCATTTT. Translated, it gives CSATVGPGQQIHF.

This clonotype was recorded once. This chain links TRBV7-9 with TRBJ2-7; the D is unclear. The V gene lost 9 bases and the J gene lost 2 bases, with 11 bases spanning the gap. The germline V gene encodes CDR1 SEHNR and CDR2 FQNEAQ (reference sequence). This CDR3 has 12 residues. CDR3 residues: CASGRQTYEQYF. CDR3 in DNA: TGTGCCAGTGGCCGGCAGACCTACGAGCAGTACTTC. The whole variable domain, remainder taken from reference TRBV7-9 and TRBJ2-7, is DTGVSQNPRHKITKRGQNVTFRCDPISEHNRLYWYRQTLGQGPEFLTYFQNEAQLEKSRLLSDRFSAERPKGSFSTLEIQRTEQGDSAMYLCASGRQTYEQYFGPGTRLTVT.

This clonotype was recorded many times. V usage is TRBV20-1 and J usage is TRBJ2-7; weak D call: TRBD1 (5 bases). V lost 2 bases and J 0 bases, leaving 11 bases between the germline ends. Germline CDR1 reads DFQATT; CDR2 reads SNEGSKA (reference sequence). This CDR3 has 14 residues. The CDR3 DNA reads TGCAGTGCTAGACGGGCAGGGCGCTCCTACGAGCAGTACTTC. It specifies CSARRAGRSYEQYF.

This clonotype was observed a few times. V and J are TRBV27 and TRBJ1-4; the match to TRBD1 covers 7 bases. V lost 5 bases and J lost 0; bases outside the gene matches: 6. Germline V gives CDR1 MNHEY, CDR2 SMNVEV (reference sequence). The CDR3 extends over 16 amino acids. The CDR3 region is CASSPWDRSTNEKLFF. DNA of the CDR3: TGTGCCAGCAGTCCGTGGGACAGATCAACTAATGAAAAACTGTTTTTT.

This clonotype was seen repeatedly, ten times or more. The chain has TRBV27 and TRBJ2-7; D is undetermined. Germline loops: CDR1 MNHEY, CDR2 SMNVEV (reference sequence). Trimming removed 5 bases from V and 6 bases from J, with 14 bases in between. This CDR3 has 13 residues. CDR3 bases: TGTGCCAGCAGTCCCAAGCCGGGCGGCGAGCAGTACTTC. Its translation: CASSPKPGGEQYF.

This clonotype was found many times. V and J are TRBV7-9 and TRBJ2-7, with a weak D call TRBD1 (7 bases). In germline, CDR1 is SEHNR, CDR2 FQNEAQ (reference sequence). The CDR3 sequence is 16 residues long. Deletions cut 5 bases from V and 2 bases from J, with 19 bases between. As DNA, the CDR3 is TGTGCCAGCAGCACAGGGGACTCCGAGGAAGCCTACGAGCAGTACTTC. The encoded protein is CASSTGDSEEAYEQYF.

The table lists this clonotype with many counts. The J gene is TRBJ1-3, the V gene TRBV28, with D maybe TRBD1 (6 bases). This CDR3 comprises 17 residues. Trimming cost V 5 bases and J 4 bases, with 21 bases left between them. Germline-derived CDR1 and CDR2 are MDHEN and SYDVKM. For the CDR3, the DNA is TGTGCCAGCAGTCCACCGACCAGGGGAAGGAGAGGAAACACCATATATTTT. This encodes CASSPPTRGRRGNTIYF.

This clonotype was found many times. This rearrangement joins TRBV11-2 to TRBJ2-2; D possibly matches TRBD1 or TRBD2 (5 bases each). This CDR3 region has 14 residues. Germline V gives CDR1 SGHAT, CDR2 FQNNGV. Trimming took 5 bases from V and 7 from J, leaving 14 bases between them. For the CDR3, the DNA is TGTGCCAGCAGCCTCAGGGACCTTTACGGGGAGCTGTTTTTT. Its protein product is CASSLRDLYGELFF.

There are a few counts of this clonotype. This rearrangement joins TRBV20-1 to TRBJ2-7; D unresolved. V was cut by 3 bases and J by 5 bases, with 14 bases left in between. The CDR3 contains 13 residues. CDR1 and CDR2 (germline): DFQATT, SNEGSKA (reference sequence). CDR3 loop: CSASPWGIHEQYF. CDR3 DNA sequence: TGCAGTGCTAGTCCCTGGGGTATACACGAGCAGTACTTC.

This clonotype was counted ten times or more. The chain joins TRBV5-1 to TRBJ2-7, with D tentatively TRBD2 (5 bases). The germline V and J ends were trimmed by 0 bases and 2 bases, with 9 bases remaining between them. The V gene's germline CDR1 is SGHRS and CDR2 YFSETQ. This CDR3 is built from 14 residues. CDR3 sequence: CASSLVPGTYEQYF. As DNA, the CDR3 is TGCGCCAGCAGCTTGGTTCCGGGAACCTACGAGCAGTACTTC.